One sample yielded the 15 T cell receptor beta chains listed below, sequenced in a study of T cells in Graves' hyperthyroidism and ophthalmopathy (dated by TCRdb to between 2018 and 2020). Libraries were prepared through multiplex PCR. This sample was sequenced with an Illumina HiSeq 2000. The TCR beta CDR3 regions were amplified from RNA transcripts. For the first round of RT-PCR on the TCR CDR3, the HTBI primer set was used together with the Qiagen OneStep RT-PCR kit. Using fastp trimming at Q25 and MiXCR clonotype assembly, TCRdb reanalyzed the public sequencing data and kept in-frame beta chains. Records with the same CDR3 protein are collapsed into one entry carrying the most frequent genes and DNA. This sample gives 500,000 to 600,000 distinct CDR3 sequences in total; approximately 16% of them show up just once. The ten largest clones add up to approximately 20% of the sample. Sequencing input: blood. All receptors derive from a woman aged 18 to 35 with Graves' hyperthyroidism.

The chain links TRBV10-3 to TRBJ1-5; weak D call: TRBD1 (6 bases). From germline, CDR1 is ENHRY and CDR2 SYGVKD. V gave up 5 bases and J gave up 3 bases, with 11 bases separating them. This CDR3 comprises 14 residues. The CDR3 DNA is TGTGCCATCAGTAAACAGGGTGACAATCAGCCCCAGCATTTT. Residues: CAISKQGDNQPQHF.

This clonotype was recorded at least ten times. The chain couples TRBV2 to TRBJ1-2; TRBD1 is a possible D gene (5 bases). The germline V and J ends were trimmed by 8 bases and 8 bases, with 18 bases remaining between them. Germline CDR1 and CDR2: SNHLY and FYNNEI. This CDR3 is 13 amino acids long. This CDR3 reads CASGGGDRVGYTF. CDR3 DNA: TGTGCCAGCGGTGGGGGGGACCGCGTCGGCTACACCTTC.

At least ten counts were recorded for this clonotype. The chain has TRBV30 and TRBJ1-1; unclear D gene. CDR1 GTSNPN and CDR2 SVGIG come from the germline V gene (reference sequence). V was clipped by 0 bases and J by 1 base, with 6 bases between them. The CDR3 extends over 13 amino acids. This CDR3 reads CAWSVLRNTEAFF. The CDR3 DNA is TGTGCCTGGAGTGTACTAAGGAACACTGAAGCTTTCTTT. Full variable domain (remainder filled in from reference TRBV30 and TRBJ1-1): SQTIHQWPATLVQPVGSPLSLECTVEGTSNPNLYWYRQAAGRGLQLLFYSVGIGQISSEVPQNLSASRPQDRQFILSSKKLLLSDSGFYLCAWSVLRNTEAFFGQGTRLTVV.

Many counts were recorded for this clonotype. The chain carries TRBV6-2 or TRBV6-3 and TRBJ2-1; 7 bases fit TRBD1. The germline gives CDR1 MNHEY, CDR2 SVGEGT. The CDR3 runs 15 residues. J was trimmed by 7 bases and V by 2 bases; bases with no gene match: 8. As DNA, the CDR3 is TGTGCCAGCAGTTACGAGGGGGCGCGTAGGAATGAGCAGTTCTTC. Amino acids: CASSYEGARRNEQFF.

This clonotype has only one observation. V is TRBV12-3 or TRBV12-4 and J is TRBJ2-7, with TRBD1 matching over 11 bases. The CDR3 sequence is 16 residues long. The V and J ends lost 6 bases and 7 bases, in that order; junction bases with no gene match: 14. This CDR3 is CASSSPGTGGRVEQYF. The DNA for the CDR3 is TGTGCCAGCAGCAGCCCCGGGACAGGGGGAAGGGTGGAGCAGTACTTC.

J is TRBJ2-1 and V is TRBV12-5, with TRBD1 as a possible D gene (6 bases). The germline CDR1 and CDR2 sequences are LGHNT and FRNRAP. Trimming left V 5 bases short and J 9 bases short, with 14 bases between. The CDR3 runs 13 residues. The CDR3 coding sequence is TGTGCTAGTGGTCCGGGGACATTTAGTGAGCAGTTCTTC. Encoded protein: CASGPGTFSEQFF.

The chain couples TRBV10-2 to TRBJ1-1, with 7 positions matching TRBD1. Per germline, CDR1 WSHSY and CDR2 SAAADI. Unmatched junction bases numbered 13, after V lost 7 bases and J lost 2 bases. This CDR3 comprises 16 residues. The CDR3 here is CASTLTLTGLNTEAFF. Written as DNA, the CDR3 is TGCGCCAGCACCCTCACCTTGACAGGGCTAAACACTGAAGCTTTCTTT.

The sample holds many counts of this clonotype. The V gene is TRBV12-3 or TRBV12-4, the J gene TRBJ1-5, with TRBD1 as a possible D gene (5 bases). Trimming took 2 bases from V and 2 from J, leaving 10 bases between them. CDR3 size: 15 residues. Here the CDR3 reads CASSLNTGGNQPQHF. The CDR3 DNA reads TGTGCCAGCAGTTTAAACACAGGAGGCAATCAGCCCCAGCATTTT.

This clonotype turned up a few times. As DNA, the CDR3 is TGCAGTGCTGACAGGGGGCGCACAGATACGCAGTATTTT. It specifies CSADRGRTDTQYF. The genes are TRBV20-1 and TRBJ2-3; 10 bases line up with TRBD1. The CDR3 runs 13 residues. Germline V gene sequence: CDR1 DFQATT, CDR2 SNEGSKA (reference sequence). Losses at the gene ends were 5 bases for V and 1 base for J; bases not matched to a gene: 0.

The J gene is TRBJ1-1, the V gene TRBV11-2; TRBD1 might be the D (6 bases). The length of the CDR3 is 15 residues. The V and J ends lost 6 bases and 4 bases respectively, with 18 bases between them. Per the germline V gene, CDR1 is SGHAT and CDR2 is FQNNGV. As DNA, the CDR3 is TGTGCCAGCAGTGGACAGTCCTGGATCAGCACTGAAGCTTTCTTT. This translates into CASSGQSWISTEAFF.

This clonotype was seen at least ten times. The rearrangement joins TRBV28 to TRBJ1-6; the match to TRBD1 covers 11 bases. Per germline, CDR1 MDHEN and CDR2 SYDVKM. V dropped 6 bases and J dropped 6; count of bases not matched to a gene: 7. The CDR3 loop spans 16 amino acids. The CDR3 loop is CASRSVDRGLNSPLHF. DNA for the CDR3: TGTGCCAGCAGATCCGTGGACAGGGGGCTTAATTCACCCCTCCACTTT. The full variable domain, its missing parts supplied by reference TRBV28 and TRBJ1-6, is DVKVTQSSRYLVKRTGEKVFLECVQDMDHENMFWYRQDPGLGLRLIYFSYDVKMKEKGDIPEGYSVSREKKERFSLILESASTNQTSMYLCASRSVDRGLNSPLHFGNGTRLTVT.

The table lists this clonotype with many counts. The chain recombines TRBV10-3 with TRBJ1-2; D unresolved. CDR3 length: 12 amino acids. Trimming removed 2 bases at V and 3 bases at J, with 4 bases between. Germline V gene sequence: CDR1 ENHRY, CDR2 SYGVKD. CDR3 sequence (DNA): TGTGCCATCAGTGAGACGGACTATGGCTACACCTTC. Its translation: CAISETDYGYTF.

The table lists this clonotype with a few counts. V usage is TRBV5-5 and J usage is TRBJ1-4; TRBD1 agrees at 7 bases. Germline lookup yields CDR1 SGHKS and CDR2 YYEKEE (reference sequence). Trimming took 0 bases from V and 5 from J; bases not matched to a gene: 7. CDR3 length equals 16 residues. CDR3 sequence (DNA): TGTGCCAGCAGCTTGGTTTCAGGGGGGCCCAATGAAAAACTGTTTTTT. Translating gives CASSLVSGGPNEKLFF.

The CDR3 nucleotides are TGTGCCAGCAGCCCCGGACGGGCAGATACGCAGTATTTT. It encodes CASSPGRADTQYF. The V gene is TRBV7-9, the J gene TRBJ2-3; D is unresolved. This CDR3 spans 13 amino acids. The ends were cut back, 5 bases at V and 4 bases at J, with 10 bases in the middle. Germline V gives CDR1 SEHNR, CDR2 FQNEAQ (reference sequence).

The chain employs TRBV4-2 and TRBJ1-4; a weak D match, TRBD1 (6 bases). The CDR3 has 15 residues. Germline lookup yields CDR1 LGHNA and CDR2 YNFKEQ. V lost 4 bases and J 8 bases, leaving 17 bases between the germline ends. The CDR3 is CASSLPGGAGEKLFF. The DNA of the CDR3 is TGTGCCAGCAGCCTCCCCGGGGGGGCTGGAGAAAAACTGTTTTTT.